This T cell receptor (beta chain) is drawn from a study of blood T cells in healthy people across ages. Notes on the study in general: Researchers said unsorted PBMCs prevented a conclusive naive versus antigen-experienced comparison. It was the long-lived donors that had more naive CD4+ cells and higher diversity than aged donors.

In each sample, at least 6.5 million PBMCs were isolated. The CDR3 is 14 residues long. The V end was cut by 4 bases, the J end by 13 bases, with 17 bases between. CDR1 is MDHEN, CDR2 SYDVKM, per germline. Note on this clonotype: Its antigen is undetermined.

Sample-barcoded 5' priming and a J-beta primer mix drove a second PCR of about 6 to 12 cycles. A 12-random-nucleotide template-switch adaptor tagged each cDNA molecule. TCRdb fed the 5' RACE reads into MiXCR, producing one record per CDR3 protein. This table has 1.6 million or so distinct CDR3 sequences, about 35% appearing once. V and J are TRBV28 and TRBJ1-6, with D possibly being TRBD1 (6 bases). This TCR came from a woman in her thirties in good health. The sequencing sample was made of blood. The CDR3 bases are TGTGCCAGCAGTTACAGGGCACCCACTCGCCCCCTCCACTTT. Translated, it gives CASSYRAPTRPLHF.